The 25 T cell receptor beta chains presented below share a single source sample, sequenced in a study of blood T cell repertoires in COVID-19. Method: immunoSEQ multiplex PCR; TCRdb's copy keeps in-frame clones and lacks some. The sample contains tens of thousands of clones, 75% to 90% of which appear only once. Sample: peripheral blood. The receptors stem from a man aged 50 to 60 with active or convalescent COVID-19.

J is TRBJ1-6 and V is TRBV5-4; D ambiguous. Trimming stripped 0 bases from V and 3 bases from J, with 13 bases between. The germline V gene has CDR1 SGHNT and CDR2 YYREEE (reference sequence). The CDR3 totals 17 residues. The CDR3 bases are TGTGCCAGCAGCTTGGAACAGAGTTCTATCTATAATTCACCCCTCCACTTT. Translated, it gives CASSLEQSSIYNSPLHF.

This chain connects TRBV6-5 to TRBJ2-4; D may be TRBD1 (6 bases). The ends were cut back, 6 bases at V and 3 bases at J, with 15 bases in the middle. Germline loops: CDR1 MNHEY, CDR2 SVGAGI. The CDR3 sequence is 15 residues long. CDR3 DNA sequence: TGTGCCAGCAGCCACAACAGGGCGGGCAAAAACATTCAGTACTTC. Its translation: CASSHNRAGKNIQYF.

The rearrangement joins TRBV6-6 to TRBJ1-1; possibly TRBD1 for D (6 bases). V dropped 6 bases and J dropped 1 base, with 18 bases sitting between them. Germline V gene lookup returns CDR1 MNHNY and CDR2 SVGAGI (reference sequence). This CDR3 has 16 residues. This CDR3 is CASSRRGGHQNTEAFF. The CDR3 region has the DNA TGTGCCAGCAGCCGCCGTGGGGGCCATCAGAACACTGAAGCTTTCTTT.

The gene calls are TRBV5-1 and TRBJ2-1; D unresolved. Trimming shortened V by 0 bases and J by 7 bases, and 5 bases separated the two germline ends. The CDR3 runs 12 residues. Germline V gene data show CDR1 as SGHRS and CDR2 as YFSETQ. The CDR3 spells CASSLAFNEQFF. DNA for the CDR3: TGCGCCAGCAGCTTGGCCTTTAATGAGCAGTTCTTC.

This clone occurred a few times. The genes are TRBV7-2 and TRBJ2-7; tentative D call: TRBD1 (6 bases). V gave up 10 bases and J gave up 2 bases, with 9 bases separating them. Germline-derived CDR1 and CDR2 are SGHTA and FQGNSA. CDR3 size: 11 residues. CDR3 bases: TGTGCCATAGAGGGGGCCTACGAGCAGTACTTC. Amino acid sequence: CAIEGAYEQYF.

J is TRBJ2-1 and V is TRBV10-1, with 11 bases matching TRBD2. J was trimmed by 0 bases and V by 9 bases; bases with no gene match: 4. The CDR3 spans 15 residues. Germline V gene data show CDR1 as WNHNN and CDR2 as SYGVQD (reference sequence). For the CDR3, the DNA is TGCGCCAGTGGACTAGCGGGCGACTCCTACAATGAGCAGTTCTTC. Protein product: CASGLAGDSYNEQFF.

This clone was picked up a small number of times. The CDR3 loop reads CASSTPDRGQPQHF. The CDR3 DNA reads as TGTGCCAGCAGTACCCCCGACAGGGGGCAGCCCCAGCATTTT. V is TRBV6-2 or TRBV6-3 and J is TRBJ1-5; 9 bases match TRBD1. Germline V gene sequence: CDR1 MNHEY, CDR2 SVGEGT. The CDR3 is 14 residues long. The J segment lost 7 bases and the V segment lost 5 bases, leaving 6 bases of the junction unmatched.

The DNA for the CDR3 is TGCAGCGCCTGGGACAGCAGACAATACGAGCAGTACTTC. Encoded protein: CSAWDSRQYEQYF. This chain uses TRBV29-1 with TRBJ2-7; 7 nucleotides line up with TRBD1. The CDR3 is 13 amino acids. CDR1 and CDR2 from the germline V gene are SQVTM and ANQGSEA. V shed 7 bases, J shed 4 bases, and the junction held 10 bases outside the gene matches.

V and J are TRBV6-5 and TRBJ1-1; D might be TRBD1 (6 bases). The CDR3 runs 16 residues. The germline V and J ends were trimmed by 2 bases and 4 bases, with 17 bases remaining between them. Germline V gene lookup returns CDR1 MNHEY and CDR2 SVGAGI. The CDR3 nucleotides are TGTGCCAGCAGTTACACTGGAATGACAGGCTCCACTGAAGCTTTCTTT. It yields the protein CASSYTGMTGSTEAFF.

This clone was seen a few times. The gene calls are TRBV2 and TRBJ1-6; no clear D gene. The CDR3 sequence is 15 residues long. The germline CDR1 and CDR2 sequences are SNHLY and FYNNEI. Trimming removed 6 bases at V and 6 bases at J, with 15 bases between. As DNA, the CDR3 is TGTGCCAGCAGATCCAGTCGGGTGTCTAATTCACCCCTCCACTTT. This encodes CASRSSRVSNSPLHF.

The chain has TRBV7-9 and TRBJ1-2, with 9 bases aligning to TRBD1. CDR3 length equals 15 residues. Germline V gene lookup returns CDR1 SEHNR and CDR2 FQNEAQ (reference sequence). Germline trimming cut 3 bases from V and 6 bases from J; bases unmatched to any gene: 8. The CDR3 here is CASSFPGRTGDGYTF. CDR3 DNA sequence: TGTGCCAGCAGCTTCCCCGGAAGGACAGGGGATGGCTACACCTTC.

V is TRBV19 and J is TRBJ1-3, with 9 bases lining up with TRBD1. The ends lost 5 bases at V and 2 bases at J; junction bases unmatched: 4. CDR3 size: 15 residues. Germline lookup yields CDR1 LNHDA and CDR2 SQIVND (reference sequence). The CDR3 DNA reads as TGTGCCAGTAGTGGGGACAGGGCTCCTGGAAACACCATATATTTT. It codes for CASSGDRAPGNTIYF.

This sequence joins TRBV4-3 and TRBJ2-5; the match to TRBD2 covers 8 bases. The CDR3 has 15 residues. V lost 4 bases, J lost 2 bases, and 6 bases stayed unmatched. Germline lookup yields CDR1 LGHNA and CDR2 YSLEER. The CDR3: CASSRLLAAQETQYF. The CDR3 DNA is TGCGCCAGCAGCCGCTTACTAGCGGCGCAAGAGACCCAGTACTTC.

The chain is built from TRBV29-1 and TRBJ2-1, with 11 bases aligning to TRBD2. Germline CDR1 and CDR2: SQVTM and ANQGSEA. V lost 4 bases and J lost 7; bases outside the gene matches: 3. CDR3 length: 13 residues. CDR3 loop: CSVASGGKNEQFF. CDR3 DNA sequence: TGCAGCGTTGCTAGCGGGGGGAAGAATGAGCAGTTCTTC.

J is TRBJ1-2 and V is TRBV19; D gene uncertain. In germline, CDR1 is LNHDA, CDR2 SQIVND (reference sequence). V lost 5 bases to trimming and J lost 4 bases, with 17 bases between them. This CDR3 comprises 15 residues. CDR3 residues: CASSPQSDVSYGYTF. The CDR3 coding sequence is TGTGCCAGTAGTCCCCAAAGCGACGTCTCCTATGGCTACACCTTC.

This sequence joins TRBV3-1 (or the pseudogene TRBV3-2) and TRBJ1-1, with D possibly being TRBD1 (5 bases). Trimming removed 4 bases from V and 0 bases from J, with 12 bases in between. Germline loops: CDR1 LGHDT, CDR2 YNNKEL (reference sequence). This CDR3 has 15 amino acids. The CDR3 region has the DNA TGTGCCAGCAGCCCGCGGGGGGTAATGAACACTGAAGCTTTCTTT. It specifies CASSPRGVMNTEAFF.

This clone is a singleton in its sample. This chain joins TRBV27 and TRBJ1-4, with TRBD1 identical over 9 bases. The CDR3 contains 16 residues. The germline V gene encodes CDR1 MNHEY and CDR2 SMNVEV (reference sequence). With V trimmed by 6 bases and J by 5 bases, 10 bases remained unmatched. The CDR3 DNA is TGTGCCAGCAGCTTTACGCCCGGGACAGGGAATGAAAAACTGTTTTTT. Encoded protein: CASSFTPGTGNEKLFF.

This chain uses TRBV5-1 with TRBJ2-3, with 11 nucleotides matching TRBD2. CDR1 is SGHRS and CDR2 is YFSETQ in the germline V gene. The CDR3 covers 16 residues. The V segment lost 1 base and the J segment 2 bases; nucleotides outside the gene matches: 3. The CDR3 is CASSLSSGRPTDTQYF. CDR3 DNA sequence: TGCGCCAGCAGCTTGTCTAGCGGGAGGCCCACAGATACGCAGTATTTT.

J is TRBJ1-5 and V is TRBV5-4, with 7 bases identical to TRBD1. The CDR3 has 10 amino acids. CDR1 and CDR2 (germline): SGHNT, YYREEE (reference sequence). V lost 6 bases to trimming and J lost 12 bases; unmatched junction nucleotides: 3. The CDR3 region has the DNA TGTGCCAGCACGACAGGGCTCCAGCATTTT. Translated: CASTTGLQHF.

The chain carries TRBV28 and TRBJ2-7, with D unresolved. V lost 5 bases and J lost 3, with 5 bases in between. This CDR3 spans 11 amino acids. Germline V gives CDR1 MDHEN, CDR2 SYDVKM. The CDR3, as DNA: TGTGCCAGCAGTGAGAGCTACGAGCAGTACTTC. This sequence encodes CASSESYEQYF.

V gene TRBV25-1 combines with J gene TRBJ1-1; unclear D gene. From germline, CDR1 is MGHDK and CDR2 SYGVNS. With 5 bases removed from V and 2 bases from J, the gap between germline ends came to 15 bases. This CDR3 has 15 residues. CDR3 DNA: TGTGCCAGCAGTCCTCCCGGCTCGGGTAACACTGAAGCTTTCTTT. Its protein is CASSPPGSGNTEAFF.

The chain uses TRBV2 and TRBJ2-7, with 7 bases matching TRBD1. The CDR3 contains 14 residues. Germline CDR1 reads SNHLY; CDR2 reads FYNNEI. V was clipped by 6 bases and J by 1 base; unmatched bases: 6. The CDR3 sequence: CASSPGTESYEQYF. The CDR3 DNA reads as TGTGCCAGCAGCCCCGGGACAGAATCCTACGAGCAGTACTTC. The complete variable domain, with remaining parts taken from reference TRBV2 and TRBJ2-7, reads EPEVTQTPSHQVTQMGQEVILRCVPISNHLYFYWYRQILGQKVEFLVSFYNNEISEKSEIFDDQFSVERPDGSNFTLKIRSTKLEDSAMYFCASSPGTESYEQYFGPGTRLTVT.

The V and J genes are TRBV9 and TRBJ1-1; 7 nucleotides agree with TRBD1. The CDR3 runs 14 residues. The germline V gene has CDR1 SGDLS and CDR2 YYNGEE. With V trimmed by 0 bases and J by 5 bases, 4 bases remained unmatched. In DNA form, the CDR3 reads TGTGCCAGCAGCGTAGGAGGGGGCAGGACTGAAGCTTTCTTT. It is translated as CASSVGGGRTEAFF.

CDR3 in amino acids: CASSFGTFSYNEQFF. In DNA, the CDR3 is TGTGCCAGCAGTTTCGGGACTTTCTCCTACAATGAGCAGTTCTTC. The chain is built from TRBV28 and TRBJ2-1; possibly TRBD2 for D (6 bases). Germline CDR1 is MDHEN and CDR2 is SYDVKM. Trimming stripped 3 bases from V and 0 bases from J, with 9 bases between. The CDR3 has 15 amino acids.

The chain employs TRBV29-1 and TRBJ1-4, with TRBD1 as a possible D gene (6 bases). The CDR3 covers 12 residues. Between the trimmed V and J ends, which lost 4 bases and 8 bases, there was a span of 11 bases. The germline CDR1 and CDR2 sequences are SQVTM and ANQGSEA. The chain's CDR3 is CSVVGAREKLFF. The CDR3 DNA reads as TGCAGCGTTGTGGGGGCGCGGGAAAAACTGTTTTTT.